This T cell receptor (beta chain) emerged from a study of blood T cell repertoires in COVID-19 (dated by TCRdb to the early 2020s). For the wider study: Collaborator samples came from the United States, Italy and Spain and covered acute and convalescent phases of COVID-19. The material from the prospective study consisted of cDNA or gDNA derived from T cells, B-cell-depleted T cells, or PBMCs. Subjects who had been exposed to COVID-19, were actively infected with it, or had recovered from it provided the deeply sampled blood TCRbeta repertoires that made up the dataset. The repertoires were released in a freely available public database meant as a resource for research on the immune response to SARS-CoV-2. The samples were drawn from two sources: the first 160 participants of the ongoing ImmuneRACE study, and 1,000 to 1,500 subjects contributed by 6 global collaborators. Sample metadata almost always included a de-identified subject ID, COVID-19 status, age in years and sex. Where available, HLA class I and class II types were obtained from metadata supplied by the sample provider rather than from assay-based typing. On the study overall, not on this receptor specifically: Clinical and demographic metadata were provided uncurated, with the amount varying by source and participant.

Deletion took 4 bases off V and 6 bases off J, with a span of 13 bases between the germline ends. From the germline V gene, CDR1 is SGHDN and CDR2 is FVKESK. From cysteine to phenylalanine, the CDR3 is 13 amino acids long. Only CDR3 DNA is held: 39 bases, read in frame from base 1. A remark on this clone: This clone's antigen is unknown. No per-base quality is available; no much larger clone lies one base away.

The immunoSEQ Assay, a bias-controlled multiplex PCR, was used to amplify TCRbeta CDR3 regions from genomic DNA. The study's own analysis went as follows. The number of nucleated cells in each sample was estimated by amplification of reference gene primers within the assay. To quantify the absolute abundance of each unique TCRbeta CDR3 rearrangement, sequence reads were collapsed and filtered. For each sample, productive Simpson clonality was calculated by taking the square root of Simpson's diversity index across productive rearrangements. TCRdb retrieved this table from immuneACCESS and kept in-frame rearrangements only. Not all clones are present; in checked studies, unresolved V genes account for under half, and no reason is known for the remainder. V and J calls and clone size are those listed in that table; D and trimming were worked out from the DNA. In all, the sample holds about 160,000 clones, and about 92% of those were seen once. Roughly 2.1% of the sample goes to the ten largest clones.

In Seattle, one collaborating source enrolled patients while the infection was active and tracked those patients longitudinally over the course of disease. The collaborating institutions used their own protocols to collect whole blood in K2EDTA tubes. For TCRbeta analysis, collaborators shipped samples as frozen whole blood, isolated PBMCs, or DNA extracted from either of those sample types. This receptor chain uses TRBV14 and TRBJ2-7, with the D segment identity uncertain. Input material: peripheral blood. The receptor was isolated from a woman aged 60 to 75 with COVID-19, enrolled during active disease. In nucleotides, the sequence is TGTGCCAGCAGCCGAACATCTCTCAGCGAGCAGTACTTC. Its coded protein is CASSRTSLSEQYF.